This T cell receptor (beta chain) was recovered during a study of early T cells in non-severe SARS-CoV-2 infection. The study, taken as a whole, reports: Private and CD4 specificities were missed by VDJdb matching, which favored anti-spike CD8 responses.

TCRdb processed the 5' RACE reads anew with MiXCR; each CDR3 protein has one entry. Among 70,000 to 90,000 distinct CDR3 sequences listed, 10% to 15% were seen once. CDR1 SNHLY and CDR2 FYNNEI come from the germline V gene. This CDR3 is 13 amino acids long. On this clonotype: Its antigen is not identified. The junction does not match germline at one end; this may be a read error.

The chain joins TRBV2 to TRBJ2-5; 7 bases line up with TRBD2. The receptor was derived from an adult who was a healthcare worker with PCR-confirmed SARS-CoV-2 infection or an uninfected control (not recorded which). The sample was whole blood. CDR3 nucleotide sequence: TGTGCCAGCAGTGGACTAGCTGATGAGACCCAGAACTTC. It specifies CASSGLADETQNF.